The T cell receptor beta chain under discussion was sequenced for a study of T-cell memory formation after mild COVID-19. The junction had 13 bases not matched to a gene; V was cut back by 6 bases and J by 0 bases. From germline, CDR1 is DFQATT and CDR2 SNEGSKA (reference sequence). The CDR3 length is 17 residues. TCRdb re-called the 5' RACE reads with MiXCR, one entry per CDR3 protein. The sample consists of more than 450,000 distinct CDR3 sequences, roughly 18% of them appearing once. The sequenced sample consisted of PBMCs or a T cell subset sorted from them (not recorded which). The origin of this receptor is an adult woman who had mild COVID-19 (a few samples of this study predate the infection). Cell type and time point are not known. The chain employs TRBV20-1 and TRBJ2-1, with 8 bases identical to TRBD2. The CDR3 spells CSALTAGEPYSYNEQFF. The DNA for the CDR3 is TGCAGTGCCCTGACAGCGGGGGAACCCTACTCCTACAATGAGCAGTTCTTC.